The 3 T cell receptor beta chains in this list originate from one sample, sequenced in a study of radiation and T cells in renal cell carcinoma. Time point here: blood 2 weeks post-SBRT. Treatment in this sample: 15 Gy SBRT to primary tumor, nephrectomy 4 weeks later. Libraries were prepared by immunoSEQ multiplex PCR; TCRdb keeps only in-frame clonotypes and omits some of them. Of around 130,000 clones in the sample, 75% to 90% were seen once. Material: blood, obtained from a patient whose treatment included radiotherapy and nephrectomy. The receptors were sampled from a woman aged 60-75 years with renal cell carcinoma.

Details on this clone: At one boundary the junction diverges from the germline segment, which might be a read error. V is TRBV7-7 and J is TRBJ2-2, with D perhaps matching TRBD1 or TRBD2 (5 bases each). Germline values: CDR1 SSHAT, CDR2 FNYEAQ (reference sequence). The CDR3 is 15 residues long. CDR3 region: CASSLEGSGTGELFF. The CDR3 bases are TGTGCTAGCAGCTTAGAGGGGAGCGGCACCGGGGAGCTGTTTTTT.

This chain uses TRBV5-1 with TRBJ2-1; 11 nucleotides match TRBD2. There are 17 residues in the CDR3. The J segment lost 9 bases and the V segment lost 3 bases, leaving 14 bases of the junction unmatched. Looked up from germline, CDR1 is SGHRS and CDR2 is YFSETQ. The CDR3: CASSWTLLAGAIGEQFF. For the CDR3, the DNA is TGCGCCAGCAGCTGGACCTTACTAGCGGGGGCTATAGGTGAGCAGTTCTTC.

The CDR3 coding sequence is TGCGCCAGCAGCCTGACCTCCAAAGCGAGGGTTGGCTACACCTTC. Amino acids: CASSLTSKARVGYTF. The V call is TRBV4-3, the J call TRBJ1-2; D not certain. V lost 4 bases to trimming and J lost 7 bases, with 19 bases between them. Germline assignment: CDR1 LGHNA and CDR2 YSLEER. This CDR3 has 15 residues.